Below, one T cell receptor (beta chain) is given with its context. From germline, CDR1 is SGHRS and CDR2 YFSETQ. This CDR3 has 14 amino acids. V was pared by 7 bases and J by 1 base, with 14 bases between. This record belongs to a study of shared clonotypes between healthy human individuals. Study background: Researchers drew samples from a couple of women and three men aged 18 to 49.

It was at deep level that the assay was run. Method: immunoSEQ multiplex PCR; TCRdb's copy keeps in-frame clones and lacks some. The table lists about 800,000 clones, approximately 97% of them singletons. Naive CD8 cells comprised CD45RO-negative, CCR7-positively selected cells, excluding terminally differentiated effector memory CD45RA+ cells. Material: naive CD8+ T cells sorted from blood. The chain joins TRBV5-1 to TRBJ2-5; a possible D gene is TRBD1 (6 bases). The clonotype comes from a man aged 30 to 45 in good health. The CDR3 DNA follows: TGCGCCAGCCGGCCGGGACAAGTCCAAGAGACCCAGTACTTC. Protein product: CASRPGQVQETQYF.